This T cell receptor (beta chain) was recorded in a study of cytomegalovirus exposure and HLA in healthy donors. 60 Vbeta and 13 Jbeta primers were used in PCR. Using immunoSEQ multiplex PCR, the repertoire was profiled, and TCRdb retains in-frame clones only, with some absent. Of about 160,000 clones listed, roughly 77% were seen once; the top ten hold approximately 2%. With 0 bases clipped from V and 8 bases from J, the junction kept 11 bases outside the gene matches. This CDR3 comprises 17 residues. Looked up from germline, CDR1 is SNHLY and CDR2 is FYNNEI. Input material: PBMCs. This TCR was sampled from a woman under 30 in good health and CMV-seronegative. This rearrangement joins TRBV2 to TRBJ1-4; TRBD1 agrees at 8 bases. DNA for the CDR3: TGTGCCAGCAGTGAAGCGGGGATTTGGACAGGGCCCGAAAAACTGTTTTTT. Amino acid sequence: CASSEAGIWTGPEKLFF.